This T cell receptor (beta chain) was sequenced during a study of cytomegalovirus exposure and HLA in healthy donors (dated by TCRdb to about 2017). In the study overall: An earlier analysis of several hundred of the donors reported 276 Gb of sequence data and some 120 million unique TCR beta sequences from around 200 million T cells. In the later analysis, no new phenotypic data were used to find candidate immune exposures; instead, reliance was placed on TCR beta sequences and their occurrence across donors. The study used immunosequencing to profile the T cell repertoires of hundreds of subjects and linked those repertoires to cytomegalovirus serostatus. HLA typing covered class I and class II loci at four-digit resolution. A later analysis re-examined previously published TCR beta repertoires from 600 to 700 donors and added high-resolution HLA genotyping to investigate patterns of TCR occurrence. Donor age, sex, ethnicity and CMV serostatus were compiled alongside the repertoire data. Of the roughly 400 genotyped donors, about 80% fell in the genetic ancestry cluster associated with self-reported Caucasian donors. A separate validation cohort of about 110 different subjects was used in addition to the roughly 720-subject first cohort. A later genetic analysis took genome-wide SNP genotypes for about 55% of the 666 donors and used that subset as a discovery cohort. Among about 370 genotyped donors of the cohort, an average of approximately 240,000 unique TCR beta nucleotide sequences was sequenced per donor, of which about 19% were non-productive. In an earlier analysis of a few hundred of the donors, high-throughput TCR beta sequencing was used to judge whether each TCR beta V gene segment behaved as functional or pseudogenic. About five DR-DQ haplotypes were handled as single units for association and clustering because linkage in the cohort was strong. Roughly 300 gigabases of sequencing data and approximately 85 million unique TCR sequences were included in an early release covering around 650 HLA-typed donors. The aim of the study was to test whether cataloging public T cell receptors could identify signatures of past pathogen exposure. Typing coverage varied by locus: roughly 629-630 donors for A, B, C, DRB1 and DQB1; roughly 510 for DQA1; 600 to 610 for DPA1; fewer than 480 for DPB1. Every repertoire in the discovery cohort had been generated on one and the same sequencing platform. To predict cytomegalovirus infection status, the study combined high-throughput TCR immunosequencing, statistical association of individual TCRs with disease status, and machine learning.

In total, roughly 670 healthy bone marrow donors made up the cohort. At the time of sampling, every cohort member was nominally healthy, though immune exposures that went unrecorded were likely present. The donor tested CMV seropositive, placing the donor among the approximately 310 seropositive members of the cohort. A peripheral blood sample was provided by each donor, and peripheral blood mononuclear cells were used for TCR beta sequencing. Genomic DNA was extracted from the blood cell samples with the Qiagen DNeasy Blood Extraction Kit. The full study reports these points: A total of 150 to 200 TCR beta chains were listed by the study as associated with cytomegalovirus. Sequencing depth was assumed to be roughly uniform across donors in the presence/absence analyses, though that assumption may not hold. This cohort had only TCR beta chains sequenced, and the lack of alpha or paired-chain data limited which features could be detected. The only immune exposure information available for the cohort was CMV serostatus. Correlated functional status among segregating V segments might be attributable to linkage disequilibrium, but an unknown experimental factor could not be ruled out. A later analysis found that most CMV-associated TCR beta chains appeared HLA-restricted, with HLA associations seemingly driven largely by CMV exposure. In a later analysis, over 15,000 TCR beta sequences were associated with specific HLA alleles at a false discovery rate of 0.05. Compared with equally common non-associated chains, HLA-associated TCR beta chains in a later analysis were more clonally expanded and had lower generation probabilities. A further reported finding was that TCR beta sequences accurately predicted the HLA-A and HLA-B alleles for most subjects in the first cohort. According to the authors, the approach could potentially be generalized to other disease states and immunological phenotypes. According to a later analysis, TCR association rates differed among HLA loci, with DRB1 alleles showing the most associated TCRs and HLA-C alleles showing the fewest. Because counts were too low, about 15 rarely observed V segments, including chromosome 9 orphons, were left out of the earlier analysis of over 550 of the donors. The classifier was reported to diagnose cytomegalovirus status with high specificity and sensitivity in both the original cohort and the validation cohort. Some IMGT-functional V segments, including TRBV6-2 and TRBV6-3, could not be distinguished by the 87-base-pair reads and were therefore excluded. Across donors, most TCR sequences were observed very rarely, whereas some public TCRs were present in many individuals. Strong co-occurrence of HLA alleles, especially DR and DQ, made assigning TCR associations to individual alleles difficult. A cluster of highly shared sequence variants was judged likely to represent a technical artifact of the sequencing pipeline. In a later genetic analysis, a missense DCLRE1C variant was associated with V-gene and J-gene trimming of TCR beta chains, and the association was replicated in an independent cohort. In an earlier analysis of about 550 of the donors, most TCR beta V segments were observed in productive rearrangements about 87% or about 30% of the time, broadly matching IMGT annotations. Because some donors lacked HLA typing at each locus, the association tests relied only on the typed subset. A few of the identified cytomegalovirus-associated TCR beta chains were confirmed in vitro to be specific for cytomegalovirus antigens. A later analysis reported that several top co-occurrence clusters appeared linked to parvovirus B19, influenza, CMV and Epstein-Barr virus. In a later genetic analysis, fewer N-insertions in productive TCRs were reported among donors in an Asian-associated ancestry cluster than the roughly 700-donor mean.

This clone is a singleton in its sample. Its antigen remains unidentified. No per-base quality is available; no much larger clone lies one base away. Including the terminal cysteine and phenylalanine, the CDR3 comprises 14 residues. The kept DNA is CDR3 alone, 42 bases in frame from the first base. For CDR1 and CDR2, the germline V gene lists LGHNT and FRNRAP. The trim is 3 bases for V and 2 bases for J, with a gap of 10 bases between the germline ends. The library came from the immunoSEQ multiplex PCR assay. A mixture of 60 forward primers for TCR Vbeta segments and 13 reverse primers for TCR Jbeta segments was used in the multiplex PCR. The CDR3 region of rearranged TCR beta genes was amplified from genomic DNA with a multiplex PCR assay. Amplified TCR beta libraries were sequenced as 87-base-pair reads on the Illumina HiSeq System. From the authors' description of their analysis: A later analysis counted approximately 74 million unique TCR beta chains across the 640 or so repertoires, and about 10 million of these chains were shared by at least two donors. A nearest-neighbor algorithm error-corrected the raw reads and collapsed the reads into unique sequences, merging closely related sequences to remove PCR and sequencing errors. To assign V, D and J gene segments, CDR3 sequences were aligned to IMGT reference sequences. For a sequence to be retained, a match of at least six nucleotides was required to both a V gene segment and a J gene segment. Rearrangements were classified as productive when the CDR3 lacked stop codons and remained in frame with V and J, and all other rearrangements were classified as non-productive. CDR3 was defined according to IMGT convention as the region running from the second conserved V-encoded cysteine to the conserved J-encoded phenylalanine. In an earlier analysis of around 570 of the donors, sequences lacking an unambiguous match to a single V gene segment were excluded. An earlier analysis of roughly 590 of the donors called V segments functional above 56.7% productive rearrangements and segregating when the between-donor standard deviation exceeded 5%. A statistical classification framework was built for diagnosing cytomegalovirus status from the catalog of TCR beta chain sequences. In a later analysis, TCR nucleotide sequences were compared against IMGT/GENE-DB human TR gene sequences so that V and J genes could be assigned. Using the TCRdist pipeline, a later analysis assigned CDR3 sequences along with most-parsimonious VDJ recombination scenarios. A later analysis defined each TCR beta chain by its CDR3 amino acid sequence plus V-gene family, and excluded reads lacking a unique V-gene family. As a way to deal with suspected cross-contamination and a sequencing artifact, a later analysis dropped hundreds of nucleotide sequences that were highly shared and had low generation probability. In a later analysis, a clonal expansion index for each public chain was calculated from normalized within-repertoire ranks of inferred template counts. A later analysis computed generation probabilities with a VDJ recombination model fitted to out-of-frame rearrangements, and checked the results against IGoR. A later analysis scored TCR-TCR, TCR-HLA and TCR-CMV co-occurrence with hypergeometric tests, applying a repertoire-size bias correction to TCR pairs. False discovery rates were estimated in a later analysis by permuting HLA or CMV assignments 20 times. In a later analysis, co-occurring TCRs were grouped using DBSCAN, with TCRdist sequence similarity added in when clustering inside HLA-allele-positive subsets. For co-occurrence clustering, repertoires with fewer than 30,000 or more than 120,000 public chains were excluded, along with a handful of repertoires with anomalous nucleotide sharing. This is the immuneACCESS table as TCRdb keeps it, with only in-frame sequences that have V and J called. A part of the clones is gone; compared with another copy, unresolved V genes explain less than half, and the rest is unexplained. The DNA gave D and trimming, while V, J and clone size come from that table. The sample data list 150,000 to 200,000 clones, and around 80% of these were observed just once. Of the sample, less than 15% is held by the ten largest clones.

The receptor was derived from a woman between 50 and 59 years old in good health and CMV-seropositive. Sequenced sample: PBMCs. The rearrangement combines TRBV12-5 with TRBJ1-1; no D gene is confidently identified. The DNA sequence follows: TGTGCTAGTGGTTTAGATACGGGTAACACTGAAGCTTTCTTT. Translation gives CASGLDTGNTEAFF.